This T cell receptor (beta chain) was observed in a study of T cell changes during pregnancy in multiple sclerosis. Germline CDR1 and CDR2: SGHNT and YYREEE (reference sequence). The V segment lost 5 bases and the J segment 5 bases; nucleotides outside the gene matches: 11. This CDR3 region has 16 residues. Data came from immunoSEQ multiplex PCR; TCRdb stores just in-frame clones and leaves some out. Of about 110,000 clones in the sample, about 90% were seen once. This TCR was sampled from a female donor with multiple sclerosis, enrolled in a pregnancy study. The sequencing used peripheral blood, collected before pregnancy. The gene calls are TRBV5-4 and TRBJ2-3, with 10 positions matching TRBD1. The CDR3 DNA follows: TGTGCCAGCAGGGCTAAGACAGGGGGCGGTTTAGATACGCAGTATTTT. This codes for CASRAKTGGGLDTQYF.